The 26 T cell receptor beta chains reported below all come from one sample, sequenced in a study of CXCR3-negative and CXCR3-positive naive CD8 T cells. It was by 5' RACE with UMI labels that the TRB cDNA libraries were prepared. Each CDR3 protein gets one entry in TCRdb, which reprocessed the 5' RACE reads and gives no DNA. The sample shows tens of thousands of distinct CDR3 sequences, and about 10% sits with its ten largest clones. Sequencing input: memory CD8+ T cells from blood. The source of these receptors is a human donor in good health. Some clones in this sample may be carry-over from other donors' samples.

The rearrangement uses TRBV19 and TRBJ2-1; TCRdb's D gene call, TRBD1, goes unchecked for lack of DNA. This CDR3 has 15 residues. Germline assignment: CDR1 LNHDA and CDR2 SQIVND (reference sequence). CDR3 residues: CASSPTGDPYDEKFF. The full variable domain, its missing parts supplied by reference TRBV19 and TRBJ2-1, is DGGITQSPKYLFRKEGQNVTLSCEQNLNHDAMYWYRQDPGQGLRLIYYSQIVNDFQKGDIAEGYSVSREKKESFPLTVTSAQKNPTAFYLCASSPTGDPYDEKFFGPGTRLTVL.

The chain links TRBV5-1 to TRBJ1-5. Germline V gene sequence: CDR1 SGHRS, CDR2 YFSETQ. The CDR3 is 13 residues long. CDR3: CASSWDSDQPQHF. The variable domain in full, with the rest retrieved from reference TRBV5-1 and TRBJ1-5, is KAGVTQTPRYLIKTRGQQVTLSCSPISGHRSVSWYQQTPGQGLQFLFEYFSETQRNKGNFPGRFSGRQFSNSRSEMNVSTLELGDSALYLCASSWDSDQPQHFGDGTRLSIL.

The chain carries TRBV27 and TRBJ1-5. Germline-derived CDR1 and CDR2 are MNHEY and SMNVEV (reference sequence). This CDR3 contains 15 residues. The CDR3 region is CASSTFFREAQPQHF.

The chain recombines TRBV7-2 with TRBJ2-5; TCRdb's assignment of TRBD2 cannot be checked, as there is no DNA. Per germline, CDR1 SGHTA and CDR2 FQGNSA. The CDR3 is 15 amino acids. The CDR3 is CASSLLAGARETQYF.

This chain connects TRBV7-8 to TRBJ2-7; checking the TCRdb D call of TRBD1 is not possible without DNA. This CDR3 has 19 residues. Germline loops: CDR1 SGHVS, CDR2 FQNEAQ. The CDR3 region is CASSLATWTGGKLSYEQYF.

V usage is TRBV6-4 and J usage is TRBJ2-6; TCRdb selects TRBD1, and the lack of DNA leaves this call unchecked. Germline lookup yields CDR1 MRHNA and CDR2 SNTAGT. This CDR3 is built from 18 residues. CDR3: CASSESPGGSYAANVLTF.

V usage is TRBV7-3 and J usage is TRBJ2-2. This CDR3 has 13 amino acids. Germline CDR1 is SGHTA and CDR2 is FQGTGA. CDR3 protein: CASGYQHTGELFF.

The gene calls are TRBV28 and TRBJ2-7; lacking DNA, the TRBD1 call made by TCRdb goes unchecked. The CDR3 covers 16 residues. The germline V gene encodes CDR1 MDHEN and CDR2 SYDVKM. CDR3 residues: CASSPPTDRGGREQYF.

The V and J genes are TRBV4-1 and TRBJ1-1; TCRdb designates TRBD1, a call that cannot be tested without DNA. This CDR3 is 14 amino acids long. Per the germline V gene, CDR1 is MGHRA and CDR2 is YSYEKL. The CDR3 region is CASSLSPGQPGLFF.

The gene calls are TRBV25-1 and TRBJ2-3; TCRdb lists TRBD2, though no DNA is available to test this call. CDR3 length: 15 residues. CDR1 MGHDK and CDR2 SYGVNS come from the germline V gene. CDR3 amino acids: CASSVVSDTSRAQYF.

V gene TRBV28 combines with J gene TRBJ2-3; the TRBD1 assignment by TCRdb is unverifiable without DNA. The CDR3 runs 15 residues. Germline values: CDR1 MDHEN, CDR2 SYDVKM. The CDR3 sequence: CASSPDRGPTDTQYF.

J is TRBJ2-7 and V is TRBV3-1; TCRdb outputs TRBD2, but without DNA this stays unchecked. Germline CDR1 reads LGHDT; CDR2 reads YNNKEL (reference sequence). The CDR3 runs 14 residues. The CDR3 reads CASSQLLAGDEQYF.

The J gene is TRBJ2-7, the V gene TRBV20-1; without DNA, the TCRdb call of TRBD1 cannot be checked. The CDR3 has 14 amino acids. Looked up from germline, CDR1 is DFQATT and CDR2 is SNEGSKA (reference sequence). This chain's CDR3 is CSAPRDREPYEQYF.

V is TRBV6-2 or TRBV6-3 and J is TRBJ2-2. The V gene's germline CDR1 is MNHEY and CDR2 SVGEGT. CDR3 length: 12 residues. The CDR3 reads CASHRSTGELFF.

The V call is TRBV7-3, the J call TRBJ2-6; as DNA is missing, the TRBD1 call by TCRdb cannot be tested. The CDR3 length is 15 residues. Germline V lookup: CDR1 SGHTA, CDR2 FQGTGA. The CDR3 loop reads CASSLLPVGANVLTF. The full variable domain, its missing parts supplied by reference TRBV7-3 and TRBJ2-6, is GAGVSQTPSNKVTEKGKYVELRCDPISGHTALYWYRQSLGQGPEFLIYFQGTGAADDSGLPNDRFFAVRPEGSVSTLKIQRTERGDSAVYLCASSLLPVGANVLTFGAGSRLTVL.

The rearrangement links TRBV12-3 or TRBV12-4 to TRBJ1-4. The CDR3 runs to 14 residues. The CDR3 here is CASSSTVTNEKLFF.

The chain joins TRBV29-1 to TRBJ1-1; TCRdb selects TRBD1, and the lack of DNA leaves this call unchecked. The CDR3 consists of 12 residues. CDR1 is SQVTM, CDR2 ANQGSEA, per germline. The CDR3 is CSWGGSHTEAFF. The whole variable domain, remainder taken from reference TRBV29-1 and TRBJ1-1, is SAVISQKPSRDICQRGTSLTIQCQVDSQVTMMFWYRQQPGQSLTLIATANQGSEATYESGFVIDKFPISRPNLTFSTLTVSNMSPEDSSIYLCSWGGSHTEAFFGQGTRLTVV.

This chain connects TRBV7-2 to TRBJ1-5; no DNA is available, so the TRBD1 call from TCRdb remains unchecked. The length of the CDR3 is 14 residues. Germline lookup yields CDR1 SGHTA and CDR2 FQGNSA. CDR3 sequence: CASSSTGGPQPQHF.

The rearrangement links TRBV7-6 to TRBJ2-1; TCRdb outputs TRBD2, but without DNA this stays unchecked. The germline V gene encodes CDR1 SGHVS and CDR2 FNYEAQ. The CDR3 length is 15 residues. The CDR3 protein is CASSLGTSAYNEQFF.

The chain joins TRBV7-9 to TRBJ2-1. In germline, CDR1 is SEHNR, CDR2 FQNEAQ (reference sequence). This CDR3 is 14 amino acids long. The CDR3 here is CASSFGSSYNEQFF.

V gene TRBV12-3 or TRBV12-4 combines with J gene TRBJ2-7; with no DNA, the TCRdb D assignment of TRBD1 cannot be verified. CDR3 length: 17 residues. The CDR3 reads CASSFSHAGTPSLEQYF.

V is TRBV6-6 and J is TRBJ2-7; TCRdb proposes TRBD1, but this gene call is untestable without DNA. This CDR3 is built from 15 residues. CDR1 MNHNY and CDR2 SVGAGI come from the germline V gene (reference sequence). CDR3 amino acids: CASSYWGAGYYEQYF.

The CDR3 spells CASNLAGNTGELFF. The chain carries TRBV28 and TRBJ2-2; TCRdb outputs TRBD2, but without DNA this stays unchecked. The CDR3 loop spans 14 amino acids. Germline CDR1 MDHEN, CDR2 SYDVKM.

The chain uses TRBV7-9 and TRBJ2-7; absent DNA, TCRdb's TRBD1 call cannot be checked. Germline V CDR1 and CDR2: SEHNR, FQNEAQ (reference sequence). The CDR3 is made up of 18 amino acids. CDR3 sequence: CASSPTSHNRDSSYEQYF.

This chain uses TRBV12-3 or TRBV12-4 with TRBJ2-1. The CDR3 extends over 11 amino acids. CDR3: CASTTHNEQFF.

The chain uses TRBV10-3 and TRBJ2-5. Germline V CDR1 and CDR2: ENHRY, SYGVKD. This CDR3 spans 14 amino acids. The CDR3 sequence: CAIGFNWYQETQYF.